A selection of T cell receptor beta chains follows, all from one sample in a study of cytomegalovirus exposure and HLA in healthy donors. Here immunoSEQ multiplex PCR was the method, and the copy in TCRdb shows in-frame clones only, minus some. The data hold about 170,000 clones, with about 90% observed a single time. The sequenced material came from PBMCs. These receptors came from a woman between 18 and 29 years old in good health and CMV-seropositive. Both conserved end residues are trimmed from each CDR3.

cdr3_aa,v_call,j_call
ASRYPGQSYEQY,TRBV28,TRBJ2-7
ASSSSALSYEQY,TRBV18,TRBJ2-7
ASSPGLGTDTQY,TRBV6-1,TRBJ2-3
ASSSPRQGTYEQY,TRBV28,TRBJ2-7
ASSFEVYGYT,TRBV7-9,TRBJ1-2
ASSLQGPYNEQY,TRBV6-9,TRBJ2-7
ASSIDSPDRGSEKLF,TRBV19,TRBJ1-4
ASSPGPRQGFTGANVLT,TRBV5-4,TRBJ2-6
ASSYHFGTSSYEQY,TRBV6-5,TRBJ2-7
ASSQTGGWEKLF,TRBV4-3,TRBJ1-4
ASRTLDRETEKLF,TRBV28,TRBJ1-4
ASSRGRGFSYEQY,TRBV6-5,TRBJ2-7
ASSYSRGQPQH,TRBV6-5,TRBJ1-5
ASSTSGLSGEF,TRBV28,TRBJ2-1
AWSLHGAQEQY,TRBV30,TRBJ2-7
ASGSMGALNTEAF,TRBV6-1,TRBJ1-1
ASSYSNLEGEPQH,TRBV6-5,TRBJ1-5
ASSIGAGGNTIY,TRBV19,TRBJ1-3
SAGDVDSGNTIY,TRBV29-1,TRBJ1-3
ASTQTSYEYEQY,TRBV6-6,TRBJ2-7
AWSVPGGLEAF,TRBV30,TRBJ1-1
ASSLSGATWEQY,TRBV27,TRBJ2-7
ASSSTTGPVVQY,TRBV19,TRBJ2-7
ASSSPRGGYT,TRBV11-3,TRBJ1-2
ASSQVATRRGAFYGYT,TRBV4-1,TRBJ1-2
ASSMPSEALDIQY,TRBV19,TRBJ2-4
ASSLFQGPDTGELF,TRBV5-1,TRBJ2-2
ASSPAAAGANVLT,TRBV7-8,TRBJ2-6
ASSSFYNEQF,TRBV7-2,TRBJ2-1
ASSLVGGISSGNTIY,TRBV5-8,TRBJ1-3
SAREGGYYT,TRBV20-1,TRBJ1-2
ASSQGRSEHEKLF,TRBV4-2,TRBJ1-4
ATQTSQGGAYGYT,TRBV2,TRBJ1-2
ASSYRRLAGLETQY,TRBV6-5,TRBJ2-5
ASSVNRGYNEQF,TRBV6-5,TRBJ2-1
ASSVVAGGPIYTDTQY,TRBV9,TRBJ2-3
ASSQGAREDGYT,TRBV6-5,TRBJ1-2
ASSHREQGPPYEQY,TRBV27,TRBJ2-7
ASSTRDGETYNEQF,TRBV28,TRBJ2-1
ASREPSGTEAF,TRBV5-1,TRBJ1-1
ASSRDRSSYEQY,TRBV11-2,TRBJ2-7
ASRPGLAGFNEQF,TRBV6-6,TRBJ2-1
ASSPGTGSYEQY,TRBV4-1,TRBJ2-7
ASSPGTSRETQY,TRBV9,TRBJ2-5
ASSSPGGAYGYT,TRBV19,TRBJ1-2
ASSPGLGNYGYT,TRBV18,TRBJ1-2
ASSPPLGTPAHEQY,TRBV11-2,TRBJ2-7
ASSRLQGEAF,TRBV7-8,TRBJ1-1
ASSSDWEQY,TRBV7-9,TRBJ2-7
AIMQTSSGNTIY,TRBV10-3,TRBJ1-3
ASSLTGGATNTEAF,TRBV5-1,TRBJ1-1